This T cell receptor (beta chain) was found in a study of regulatory T cells in long-lasting Graves disease. Overall study: To qualify as persistent, Graves' disease required over 5 years of antithyroid drugs with positive TSH receptor antibodies. Regarding the study as a whole: The study found TRBV28, TRBJ1-2 and TRBJ2-5 favored in persistent disease.

V gave up 6 bases and J gave up 2 bases, with 14 bases separating them. From germline, CDR1 is MNHEY and CDR2 SVGEGT. The CDR3 spans 15 residues. Through Arm-PCR of CDR3 regions and iRepertoire HTBI primers, TCR beta libraries were built. TCRdb called the multiplex PCR reads again in MiXCR, with one record for every CDR3 protein. In the table there are 310,000 or so distinct CDR3 sequences, under 25% of which are singletons. This clonotype was counted only a few times. The antigen is undetermined. The time point: persistent/refractory GD, antithyroid drugs over 5 years with positive TRAb. The TCR library was made from RNA extracted from PBMCs. It was by American Thyroid Association guidelines that Graves' disease was diagnosed.

Sequencing used peripheral blood mononuclear cells (PBMCs), obtained when the disease was refractory, from a patient treated with antithyroid drugs. This clonotype originated in a female donor with Graves disease. J is TRBJ2-4 and V is TRBV6-2 or TRBV6-3; D ambiguous. The CDR3 nucleotides read TGTGCCAGCAGCCAAGCCACACGTTCCAAAAACATTCAGTACTTC. Translated, it gives CASSQATRSKNIQYF.